Shown below are 2 T cell receptor beta chains from a single sample sequenced in a study of Graves' ophthalmopathy and Graves' hyperthyroidism. RNA transcripts provided the template for amplifying TCR beta CDR3 regions. A first-round RT-PCR used HTBI primers, followed by a second-round multiplex PCR. TCRdb independently ran MiXCR on the multiplex PCR reads; one entry per CDR3 protein. This table holds 230,000 or so distinct CDR3 sequences, around 50% found once. The sample taken for sequencing was peripheral blood. These receptors all stem from an adult man with Graves' ophthalmopathy.

The sample holds a few counts of this clonotype. This chain links TRBV7-3 with TRBJ2-2, with 11 bases that match TRBD1. The germline CDR1 and CDR2 sequences are SGHTA and FQGTGA. The CDR3 runs to 16 residues. V lost 4 bases to trimming and J lost 3 bases; unmatched junction nucleotides: 4. CDR3 sequence reads: CASSSRTGGHTGELFF. The CDR3 region has the DNA TGTGCCAGCAGCTCCCGGACAGGGGGCCACACCGGGGAGCTGTTTTTT.

The chain joins TRBV7-3 to TRBJ1-2, with D possibly TRBD1 on 5 matching bases. Germline V gene sequence: CDR1 SGHTA, CDR2 FQGTGA. The CDR3 runs to 12 residues. Trimming took 3 bases from V and 5 from J, leaving 7 bases between them. This CDR3 is CASSFGGYGYTF. The CDR3, as DNA: TGTGCCAGCAGCTTCGGGGGGTATGGCTACACCTTC.